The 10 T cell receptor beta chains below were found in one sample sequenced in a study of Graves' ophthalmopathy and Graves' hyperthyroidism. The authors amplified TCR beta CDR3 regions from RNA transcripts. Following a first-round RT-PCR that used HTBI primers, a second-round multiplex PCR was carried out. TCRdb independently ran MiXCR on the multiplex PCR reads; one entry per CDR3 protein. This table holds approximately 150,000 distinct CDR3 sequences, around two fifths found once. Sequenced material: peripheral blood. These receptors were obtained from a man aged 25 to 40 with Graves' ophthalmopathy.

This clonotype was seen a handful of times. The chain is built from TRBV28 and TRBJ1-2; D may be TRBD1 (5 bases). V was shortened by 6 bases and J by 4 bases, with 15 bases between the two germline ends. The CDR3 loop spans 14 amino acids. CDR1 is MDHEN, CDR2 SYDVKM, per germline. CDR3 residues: CASSRTTPGYGYTF. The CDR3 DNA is TGTGCCAGCAGCCGGACAACCCCAGGCTATGGCTACACCTTC.

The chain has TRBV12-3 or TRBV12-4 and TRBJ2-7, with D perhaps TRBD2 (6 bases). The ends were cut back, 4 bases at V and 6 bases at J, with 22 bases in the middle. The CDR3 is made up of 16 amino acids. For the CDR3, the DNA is TGTGCCAGCAGTTCTCCGCTAACGGGAGAAATCTGCGAGCAGTACTTC. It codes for CASSSPLTGEICEQYF.

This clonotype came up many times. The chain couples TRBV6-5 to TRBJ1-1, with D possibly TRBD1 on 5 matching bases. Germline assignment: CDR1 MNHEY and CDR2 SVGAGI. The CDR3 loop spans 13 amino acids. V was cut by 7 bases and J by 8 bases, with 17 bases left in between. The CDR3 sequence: CASNPQRGVEAFF. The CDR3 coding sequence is TGTGCCAGCAATCCGCAACGGGGCGTCGAAGCTTTCTTT.

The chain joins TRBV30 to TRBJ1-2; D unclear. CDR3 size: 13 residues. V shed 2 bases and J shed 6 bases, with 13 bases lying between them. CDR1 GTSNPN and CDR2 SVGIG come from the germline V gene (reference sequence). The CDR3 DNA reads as TGTGCCTGGAGTATGCAGGAGGGCGATGGCTACACCTTC. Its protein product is CAWSMQEGDGYTF.

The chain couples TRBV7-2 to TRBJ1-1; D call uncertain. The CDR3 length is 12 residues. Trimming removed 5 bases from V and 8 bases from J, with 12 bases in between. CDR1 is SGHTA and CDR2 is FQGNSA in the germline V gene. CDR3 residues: CASSLSVTEAFF. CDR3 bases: TGTGCCAGCAGCCTATCCGTGACGGAAGCTTTCTTT.

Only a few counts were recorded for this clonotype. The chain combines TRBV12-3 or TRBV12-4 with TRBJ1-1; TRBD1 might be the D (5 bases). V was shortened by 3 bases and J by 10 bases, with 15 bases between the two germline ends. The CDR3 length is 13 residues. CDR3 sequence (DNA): TGTGCCAGCAGTTTCGGAGGGGAGGGTAGAGCTTTCTTT. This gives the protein CASSFGGEGRAFF.

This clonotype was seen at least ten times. CDR3 sequence (DNA): TGCGCCAGCAGCCAAGTAGGCAGTTACGAGCAGTACTTC. This encodes CASSQVGSYEQYF. V usage is TRBV4-1 and J usage is TRBJ2-7, with unresolved D. CDR3 size: 13 residues. Looked up from germline, CDR1 is MGHRA and CDR2 is YSYEKL. Trimming stripped 1 base from V and 4 bases from J, with 8 bases between.

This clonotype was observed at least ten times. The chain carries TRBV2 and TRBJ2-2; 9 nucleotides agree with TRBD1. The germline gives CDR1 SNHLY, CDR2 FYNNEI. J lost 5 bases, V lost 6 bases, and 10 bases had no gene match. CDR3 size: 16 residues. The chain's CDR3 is CASSRRTGEFTGELFF. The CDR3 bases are TGTGCCAGCAGCAGACGGACAGGGGAATTTACCGGGGAGCTGTTTTTT.

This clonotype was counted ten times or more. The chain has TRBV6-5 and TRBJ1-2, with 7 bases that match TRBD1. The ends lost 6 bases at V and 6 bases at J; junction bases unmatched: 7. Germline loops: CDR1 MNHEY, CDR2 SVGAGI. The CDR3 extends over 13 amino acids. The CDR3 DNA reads TGTGCCAGCAGCCCAGGGACAGCGCATGGCTACACCTTC. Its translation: CASSPGTAHGYTF.

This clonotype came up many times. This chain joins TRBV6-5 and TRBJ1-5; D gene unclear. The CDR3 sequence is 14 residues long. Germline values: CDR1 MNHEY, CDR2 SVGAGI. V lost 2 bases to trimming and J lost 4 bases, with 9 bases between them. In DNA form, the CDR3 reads TGTGCCAGCAGTTACAATCGGGCTAATCAGCCCCAGCATTTT. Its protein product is CASSYNRANQPQHF.